The rows below give T cell receptor beta chains drawn from one sample of a study of blood T cell repertoires in COVID-19. Using immunoSEQ multiplex PCR, the repertoire was profiled, and TCRdb retains in-frame clones only, with some absent. This table has about 270,000 clones, 86% appearing once. Sequencing used PBMCs or T cells enriched from blood (not recorded which). Receptors were obtained from a woman younger than 35 who had recovered from COVID-19. Both conserved end residues are part of each CDR3. A D gene is named only where the DNA matches it firmly. Clone size is shown for a subset of rows, as once, few, many or a class of expanded clone.

J: TRBJ2-7
V: TRBV4-1
length: 14
D: TRBD2
size: few
DNA: TGCGCCAGCAGCCAACAACTAGCGGCCCACGAGCAGTACTTC
CDR3: CASSQQLAAHEQYF

J: TRBJ1-1
V: TRBV11-3
length: 12
D: NA
size: few
DNA: TGTGCCAGCGGCCGGGGAAACACTGAAGCTTTCTTT
CDR3: CASGRGNTEAFF

J: TRBJ1-2
V: TRBV3-1/TRBV3-2
length: 13
D: NA
size: NA
DNA: TGTGCCAGCAGCCAGGGGAGGGCCTATGGCTACACCTTC
CDR3: CASSQGRAYGYTF

J: TRBJ2-1
V: TRBV4-3
length: 17
D: TRBD2
size: NA
DNA: TGCGCCAGCAGCCAGGATACCGCTAGCGGGGGCTACAATGAGCAGTTCTTC
CDR3: CASSQDTASGGYNEQFF

J: TRBJ2-1
V: TRBV27
length: 14
D: TRBD2
size: NA
DNA: TGTGCCAGCGAAGTAGCGGGGGGAAACAATGAGCAGTTCTTC
CDR3: CASEVAGGNNEQFF

J: TRBJ1-1
V: TRBV19
length: 13
D: NA
size: NA
DNA: TGTGCCAGTAGCCCAACAGGGTACACTGAAGCTTTCTTT
CDR3: CASSPTGYTEAFF

J: TRBJ2-1
V: TRBV9
length: 16
D: TRBD2
size: once
DNA: TGTGCCAGCAGCGTCCTTAGCGGGGTTTCCTACAATGAGCAGTTCTTC
CDR3: CASSVLSGVSYNEQFF

J: TRBJ2-4
V: TRBV4-1
length: 15
D: NA
size: NA
DNA: TGCGCCAGCAGCCAAGAGGGGGGAGCCAAAAACATTCAGTACTTC
CDR3: CASSQEGGAKNIQYF

J: TRBJ1-1
V: TRBV5-6
length: 19
D: TRBD1
size: NA
DNA: TGTGCCAGCAGCGGGGGGACAGGGGTTTTTCGGTTGCGGAACACTGAAGCTTTCTTT
CDR3: CASSGGTGVFRLRNTEAFF

J: TRBJ2-7
V: TRBV18
length: 15
D: TRBD2
size: NA
DNA: TGTGCCAGCTCACCACCTGCGGGAGGCTCCTACGAGCAGTACTTC
CDR3: CASSPPAGGSYEQYF

J: TRBJ1-1
V: TRBV28
length: 17
D: TRBD1
size: NA
DNA: TGTGCCAGCAGACTATCCCGGGACAGAGACATGAACACTGAAGCTTTCTTT
CDR3: CASRLSRDRDMNTEAFF

J: TRBJ2-3
V: TRBV9
length: 16
D: TRBD2
size: NA
DNA: TGTGCCAGCAGCGCCACGCTAGCGGGGGGGCCTGATACGCAGTATTTT
CDR3: CASSATLAGGPDTQYF

J: TRBJ2-5
V: TRBV14
length: 14
D: NA
size: NA
DNA: TGTGCCAGCAGCCAAGATCCAGCGGTAGAGACCCAGTACTTC
CDR3: CASSQDPAVETQYF

J: TRBJ2-7
V: TRBV6-6
length: 11
D: NA
size: NA
DNA: TGTGCCAGCAGTTACTCCCGCGAGCAGTACTTC
CDR3: CASSYSREQYF

J: TRBJ2-7
V: TRBV28
length: 14
D: NA
size: NA
DNA: TGTGCCAGCAGTTCTTCAGCGAGGACCTACGAGCAGTACTTC
CDR3: CASSSSARTYEQYF

J: TRBJ2-6
V: TRBV29-1
length: 17
D: TRBD1
size: NA
DNA: TGCAGCGCTGCCGGGACAGGGGCCCTCTCTGGGGCCAACGTCCTGACTTTC
CDR3: CSAAGTGALSGANVLTF

J: TRBJ1-1
V: TRBV10-2
length: 12
D: TRBD1
size: NA
DNA: TGCGCCAGCAGTTCTGGACAGGTCGAAGCTTTCTTT
CDR3: CASSSGQVEAFF

J: TRBJ1-1
V: TRBV28
length: 16
D: NA
size: NA
DNA: TGTGCCAGCAGTTTACGGCAATTTACAGGGAACACTGAAGCTTTCTTT
CDR3: CASSLRQFTGNTEAFF

J: TRBJ2-1
V: TRBV10-3
length: 17
D: NA
size: NA
DNA: TGTGCCATCAGCCCAACAGGGTACCGGACACAGGACAATGAGCAGTTCTTC
CDR3: CAISPTGYRTQDNEQFF

J: TRBJ1-1
V: TRBV11-3
length: 14
D: NA
size: NA
DNA: TGTGCCAGCAGCTCCGGGCGGGGTAACACTGAAGCTTTCTTT
CDR3: CASSSGRGNTEAFF

J: TRBJ1-5
V: TRBV24-1
length: 14
D: NA
size: NA
DNA: TGTGCCACCAGTGTCATGGCCCTCAATCAGCCCCAGCATTTT
CDR3: CATSVMALNQPQHF

J: TRBJ2-3
V: TRBV10-2
length: 15
D: TRBD2
size: NA
DNA: TGCGCCAGCAGTGAGCTCGGGGGGACCGCAGATACGCAGTATTTT
CDR3: CASSELGGTADTQYF

J: TRBJ2-3
V: TRBV11-2
length: 14
D: NA
size: NA
DNA: TGTGCCAGCAGCCCCGGACTCCCCACAGATACGCAGTATTTT
CDR3: CASSPGLPTDTQYF

J: TRBJ2-1
V: TRBV30
length: 14
D: TRBD1
size: few
DNA: TGTGCCTGGAGTAGGCAGGGGGCCAGCAATGAGCAGTTCTTC
CDR3: CAWSRQGASNEQFF

J: TRBJ1-4
V: TRBV5-1
length: 16
D: NA
size: NA
DNA: TGCGCCAGCAGCTCAGACAGAGCCGCAACTAATGAAAAACTGTTTTTT
CDR3: CASSSDRAATNEKLFF

J: TRBJ1-2
V: TRBV29-1
length: 13
D: TRBD1
size: few
DNA: TGCAGCGTTGAACTCGGGACAGTCTATGGCTACACCTTC
CDR3: CSVELGTVYGYTF

J: TRBJ2-6
V: TRBV7-2
length: 18
D: TRBD1
size: once
DNA: TGTGCCAGCAGCTTAGGGACGTGGACAGGGTCCGGGGCCAACGTCCTGACTTTC
CDR3: CASSLGTWTGSGANVLTF

J: TRBJ1-1
V: TRBV4-3
length: 17
D: NA
size: NA
DNA: TGCGCCAGCAGCCTAGAGTCTGTTGGCCACAGGAACACTGAAGCTTTCTTT
CDR3: CASSLESVGHRNTEAFF

J: TRBJ2-7
V: TRBV7-6
length: 15
D: NA
size: NA
DNA: TGTGCCAGCAGCTTAAATGGGGGGTCCAATCACGAGCAGTACTTC
CDR3: CASSLNGGSNHEQYF

J: TRBJ2-6
V: TRBV13
length: 17
D: NA
size: NA
DNA: TGTGCCAGCAGCTTAGGGAGCGGTATCTCTGGGGCCAACGTCCTGACTTTC
CDR3: CASSLGSGISGANVLTF

J: TRBJ2-1
V: TRBV7-6
length: 17
D: TRBD2
size: NA
DNA: TGTGCCAGCAGCTTAGGATCCGGGACTAGCGTCGGATATGAGCAGTTCTTC
CDR3: CASSLGSGTSVGYEQFF

J: TRBJ2-7
V: TRBV7-2
length: 15
D: TRBD2
size: NA
DNA: TGTGCCAGCAGTAATAGCGGGGGCCGCTCCTACGAGCAGTACTTC
CDR3: CASSNSGGRSYEQYF

J: TRBJ1-3
V: TRBV6-5
length: 13
D: TRBD1
size: NA
DNA: TGTGCCAGCAGGACAGGGTTTGGAAACACCATATATTTT
CDR3: CASRTGFGNTIYF

J: TRBJ1-6
V: TRBV5-4
length: 13
D: NA
size: NA
DNA: TGTGCCAGCAGCCCCCAATATAATTCACCCCTCCACTTT
CDR3: CASSPQYNSPLHF

J: TRBJ1-5
V: TRBV30
length: 14
D: TRBD1
size: NA
DNA: TGTGCCTGGAGTCGGACAGGGTGGAATCAGCCCCAGCATTTT
CDR3: CAWSRTGWNQPQHF

J: TRBJ2-2
V: TRBV24-1
length: 15
D: NA
size: NA
DNA: TGTGCCACCAGAAACGGGCCTAGGGAGGTCAGGGAGCTGTTTTTT
CDR3: CATRNGPREVRELFF

J: TRBJ1-6
V: TRBV23-1
length: 13
D: NA
size: NA
DNA: TGCGCCAGCCCCAGGGCCTATAATTCACCCCTCCACTTT
CDR3: CASPRAYNSPLHF

J: TRBJ1-2
V: TRBV7-2
length: 15
D: TRBD1
size: NA
DNA: TGTGCCAGCAGCCTTGACAGGGTCGGAGCTGATGGCTACACCTTC
CDR3: CASSLDRVGADGYTF

J: TRBJ2-2
V: TRBV10-3
length: 14
D: NA
size: NA
DNA: TGTGCCATCAGTGTATCAGGGGCGACCGGGGAGCTGTTTTTT
CDR3: CAISVSGATGELFF

J: TRBJ2-5
V: TRBV2
length: 14
D: TRBD2
size: NA
DNA: TGTGCCAGCAGTGGGACTAGCGGTCAAGAGACCCAGTACTTC
CDR3: CASSGTSGQETQYF

J: TRBJ1-2
V: TRBV5-1
length: 13
D: TRBD1
size: NA
DNA: TGCGCCAGCAGCCCCAGGACAGGGGAAGGCTACACCTTC
CDR3: CASSPRTGEGYTF

J: TRBJ2-1
V: TRBV28
length: 15
D: TRBD2
size: NA
DNA: TGTGCCAGCAGTATCCCAACTAGCGGGAAACATGAGCAGTTCTTC
CDR3: CASSIPTSGKHEQFF

J: TRBJ1-1
V: TRBV30
length: 12
D: NA
size: NA
DNA: TGTGCCTGGACCGGGGGTGGGAGTGAAGCTTTCTTT
CDR3: CAWTGGGSEAFF

J: TRBJ2-3
V: TRBV27
length: 17
D: TRBD2
size: NA
DNA: TGTGCCAGCAGTAAACGGGAGGGGGGCTGGGGGACAGATACGCAGTATTTT
CDR3: CASSKREGGWGTDTQYF

J: TRBJ2-5
V: TRBV29-1
length: 13
D: NA
size: once
DNA: TGCAGCGTTACTGACAGAAGTCAAGAGACCCAGTACTTC
CDR3: CSVTDRSQETQYF

J: TRBJ2-1
V: TRBV27
length: 17
D: TRBD2
size: NA
DNA: TGTGCCAGCAGTCCATGGACTAGCGGGGTGTGGGGCAATGAGCAGTTCTTC
CDR3: CASSPWTSGVWGNEQFF

J: TRBJ1-2
V: TRBV11-3
length: 15
D: TRBD1
size: NA
DNA: TGTGCCAGCAGACCACGACAGGGGACCAACTATGGCTACACCTTC
CDR3: CASRPRQGTNYGYTF

J: TRBJ2-1
V: TRBV4-1
length: 16
D: TRBD2
size: NA
DNA: TGCGCCAGCAGCCCGTGGGCGACTAGCGGGACTAATGAGCAGTTCTTC
CDR3: CASSPWATSGTNEQFF

J: TRBJ1-3
V: TRBV30
length: 17
D: NA
size: NA
DNA: TGTGCCTGGAGTGTACGGTCACAGTTGAGCTCTGGAAACACCATATATTTT
CDR3: CAWSVRSQLSSGNTIYF

J: TRBJ1-5
V: TRBV27
length: 16
D: NA
size: NA
DNA: TGTGCCAGCAGTCCCGGGGACTGGTATAGCAATCAGCCCCAGCATTTT
CDR3: CASSPGDWYSNQPQHF